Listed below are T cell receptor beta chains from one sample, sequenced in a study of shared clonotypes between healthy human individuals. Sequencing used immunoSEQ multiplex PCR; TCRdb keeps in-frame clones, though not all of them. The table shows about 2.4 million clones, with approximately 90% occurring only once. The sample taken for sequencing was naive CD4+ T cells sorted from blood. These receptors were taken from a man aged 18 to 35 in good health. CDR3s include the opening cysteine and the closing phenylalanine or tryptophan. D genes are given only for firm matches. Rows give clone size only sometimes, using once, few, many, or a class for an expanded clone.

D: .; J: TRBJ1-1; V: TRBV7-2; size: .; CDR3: CASSQRRDTNTEAFF; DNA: TGTGCCAGCAGCCAAAGGAGGGACACGAACACTGAAGCTTTCTTT
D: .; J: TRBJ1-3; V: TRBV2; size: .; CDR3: CASSETVVNTIYF; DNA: TGTGCCAGCAGTGAAACTGTGGTAAACACCATATATTTT
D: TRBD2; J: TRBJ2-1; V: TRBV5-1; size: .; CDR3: CASSPPGLAGAINEQFF; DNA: TGCGCCAGCAGCCCGCCGGGACTAGCGGGAGCTATTAATGAGCAGTTCTTC
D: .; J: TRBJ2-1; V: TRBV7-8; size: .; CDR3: CASRRGQSYNEQFF; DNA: TGTGCCAGCAGACGCGGACAGAGCTACAATGAGCAGTTCTTC
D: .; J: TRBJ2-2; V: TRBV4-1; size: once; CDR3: CASSQEVASVGGELFF; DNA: TGCGCCAGCAGCCAAGAAGTGGCTAGCGTGGGCGGGGAGCTGTTTTTT
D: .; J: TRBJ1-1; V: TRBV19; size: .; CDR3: CASSPGRRNTEAFF; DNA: TGTGCCAGTAGTCCCGGACGACGGAACACTGAAGCTTTCTTT
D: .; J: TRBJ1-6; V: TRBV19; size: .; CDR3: CASSPTGTGSSYNSPLHF; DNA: TGTGCCAGTAGTCCGACCGGGACGGGCAGCTCCTATAATTCACCCCTCCACTTT
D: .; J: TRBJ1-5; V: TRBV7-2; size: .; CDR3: CASSLFGGNQPQHF; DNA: TGTGCCAGCAGCTTATTCGGCGGTAATCAGCCCCAGCATTTT
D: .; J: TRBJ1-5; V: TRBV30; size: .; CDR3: CAWSGGPNQPQHF; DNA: TGTGCCTGGAGTGGGGGACCCAATCAGCCCCAGCATTTT
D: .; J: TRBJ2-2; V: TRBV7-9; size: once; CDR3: CASSHKYGNTGELFF; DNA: TGTGCCAGCAGCCATAAATATGGGAACACCGGGGAGCTGTTTTTT
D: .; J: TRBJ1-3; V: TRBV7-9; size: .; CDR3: CASSHRDTTPGNTIYF; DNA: TGTGCCAGCAGCCACCGGGACACGACACCTGGAAACACCATATATTTT
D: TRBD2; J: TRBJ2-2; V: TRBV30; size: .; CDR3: CAWARRLAGVYTGELFF; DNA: TGTGCCTGGGCCCGCCGGCTAGCGGGAGTGTACACCGGGGAGCTGTTTTTT
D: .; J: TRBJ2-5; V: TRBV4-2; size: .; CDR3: CASSQDGSETQYF; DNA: TGTGCCAGCAGCCAAGATGGATCGGAGACCCAGTACTTC
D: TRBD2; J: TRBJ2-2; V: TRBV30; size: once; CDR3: CAWSVLAGGTGELFF; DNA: TGTGCCTGGAGTGTACTAGCGGGGGGGACCGGGGAGCTGTTTTTT
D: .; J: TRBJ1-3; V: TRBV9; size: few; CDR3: CASSVQDSSGNTIYF; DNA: TGTGCCAGCAGCGTACAGGATAGTTCTGGAAACACCATATATTTT
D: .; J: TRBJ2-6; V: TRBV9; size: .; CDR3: CASSGGGGRGSGANVLTF; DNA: TGTGCCAGCAGCGGAGGGGGGGGAAGAGGGTCTGGGGCCAACGTCCTGACTTTC
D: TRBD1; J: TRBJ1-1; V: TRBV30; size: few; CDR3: CAWDLQGQGAPEAFF; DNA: TGTGCCTGGGACCTCCAGGGACAGGGGGCCCCTGAAGCTTTCTTT
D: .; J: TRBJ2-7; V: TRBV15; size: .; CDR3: CATSRDWEKSSYEQYF; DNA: TGTGCCACCAGCAGAGACTGGGAAAAAAGCTCCTACGAGCAGTACTTC
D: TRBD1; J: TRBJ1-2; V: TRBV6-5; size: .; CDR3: CASSSPTGSNGYTF; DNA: TGTGCCAGCAGTTCGCCGACAGGGTCGAATGGCTACACCTTC
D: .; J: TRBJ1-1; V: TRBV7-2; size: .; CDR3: CASTPSWAGWMNTEAFF; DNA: TGTGCCAGCACCCCCAGCTGGGCAGGTTGGATGAACACTGAAGCTTTCTTT
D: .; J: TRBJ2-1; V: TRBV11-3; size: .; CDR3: CASSLATLTYNEQFF; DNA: TGTGCCAGCAGCTTAGCGACGCTTACCTACAATGAGCAGTTCTTC
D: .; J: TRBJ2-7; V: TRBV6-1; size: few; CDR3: CASSEGRRARNYEQYF; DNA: TGTGCCAGCAGTGAAGGGCGGCGGGCGAGGAACTACGAGCAGTACTTC
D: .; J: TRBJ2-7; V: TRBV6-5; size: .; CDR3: CASRRRGEQYF; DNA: TGTGCCAGCAGGCGGAGGGGCGAGCAGTACTTC
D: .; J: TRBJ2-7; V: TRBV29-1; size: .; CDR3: CSVENDSSYEQYF; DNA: TGCAGCGTCGAAAATGACAGTTCCTACGAGCAGTACTTC
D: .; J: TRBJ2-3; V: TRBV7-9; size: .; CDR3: CASSPNLGDIDTQYF; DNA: TGTGCCAGCAGCCCGAATCTTGGGGATATCGATACGCAGTATTTT
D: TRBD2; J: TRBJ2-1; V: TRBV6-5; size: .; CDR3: CASRTSDTYNEQFF; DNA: TGTGCCAGCAGGACTAGCGATACCTACAATGAGCAGTTCTTC
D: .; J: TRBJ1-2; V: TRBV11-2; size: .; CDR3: CASSLDRVKGTPNNYGYTF; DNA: TGTGCCAGCAGCTTAGATAGGGTAAAAGGGACGCCGAATAACTATGGCTACACCTTC
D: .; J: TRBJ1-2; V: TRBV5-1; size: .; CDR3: CASSLAGTPGGGGYTF; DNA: TGCGCCAGCAGCTTGGCCGGGACCCCGGGCGGGGGTGGCTACACCTTC
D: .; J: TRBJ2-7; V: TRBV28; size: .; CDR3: CASSWEWEAPRGTDLSYEQYF; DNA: TGTGCCAGCAGTTGGGAGTGGGAGGCCCCCCGGGGGACCGACCTTTCCTACGAGCAGTACTTC
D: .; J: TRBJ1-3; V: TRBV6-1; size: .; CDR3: CASSDPGPGSSGNTIYF; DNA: TGTGCCAGCAGTGATCCCGGGCCAGGGAGCTCCGGAAACACCATATATTTT
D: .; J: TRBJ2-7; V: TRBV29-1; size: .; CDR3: CSVAHRDGPSYEQYF; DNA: TGCAGCGTCGCCCACAGGGACGGACCCTCCTACGAGCAGTACTTC
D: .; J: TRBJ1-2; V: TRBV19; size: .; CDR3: CASSIGNREGRTF; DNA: TGTGCCAGTAGTATCGGAAATAGGGAGGGACGCACCTTC
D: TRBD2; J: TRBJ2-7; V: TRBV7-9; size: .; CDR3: CASSLEPGLAGGSSYEQYF; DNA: TGTGCCAGCAGCTTAGAGCCGGGACTAGCGGGGGGATCCTCCTACGAGCAGTACTTC
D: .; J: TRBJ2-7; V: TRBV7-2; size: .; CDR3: CASSSPTRAYEQYF; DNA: TGTGCCAGCAGCTCTCCGACCCGTGCCTACGAGCAGTACTTC
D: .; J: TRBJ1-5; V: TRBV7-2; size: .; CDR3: CASSLESRSNQPQHF; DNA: TGTGCCAGCAGCTTAGAGTCGAGGAGCAATCAGCCCCAGCATTTT
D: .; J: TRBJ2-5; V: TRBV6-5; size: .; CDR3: CASSIQYQETQYF; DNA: TGTGCCAGCAGCATACAGTACCAAGAGACCCAGTACTTC
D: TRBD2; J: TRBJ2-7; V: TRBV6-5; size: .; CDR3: CASSRSGGAYQGQYF; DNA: TGTGCCAGCAGTCGAAGCGGGGGAGCGTATCAGGGGCAGTACTTC
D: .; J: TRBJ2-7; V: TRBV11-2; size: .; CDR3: CASDLEGGDLQYF; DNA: TGTGCCAGCGACCTAGAAGGGGGGGACCTGCAGTACTTC
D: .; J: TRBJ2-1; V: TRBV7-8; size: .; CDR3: CASSLAGSGRGNEQFF; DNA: TGTGCCAGCAGCTTAGCGGGGTCAGGTCGAGGGAATGAGCAGTTCTTC
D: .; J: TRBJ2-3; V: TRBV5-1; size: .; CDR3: CASSLGLSSDTQYF; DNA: TGCGCCAGCAGCTTGGGACTATCCTCCGATACGCAGTATTTT
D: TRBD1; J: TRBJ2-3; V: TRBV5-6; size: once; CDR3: CASSQDRGVTDTQYF; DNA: TGTGCCAGCAGCCAGGACAGGGGGGTCACAGATACGCAGTATTTT
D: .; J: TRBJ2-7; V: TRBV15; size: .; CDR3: CATSRDRTSGMYEQYF; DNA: TGTGCCACCAGCAGAGATCGGACTTCGGGAATGTACGAGCAGTACTTC
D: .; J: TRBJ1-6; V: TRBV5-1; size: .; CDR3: CASSPGAGSGAGSPLHF; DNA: TGCGCCAGCAGCCCGGGAGCTGGGTCAGGAGCTGGCTCACCCCTCCACTTT
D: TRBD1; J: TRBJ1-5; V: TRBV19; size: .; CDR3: CASRGTGGAGNQPQHF; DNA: TGTGCCAGTAGGGGGACAGGGGGCGCCGGCAATCAGCCCCAGCATTTT
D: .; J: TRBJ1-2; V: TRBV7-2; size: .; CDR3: CASSGRTQGSPIRDYGYTF; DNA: TGTGCCAGCAGCGGTCGTACACAGGGTTCCCCCATTCGGGACTATGGCTACACCTTC
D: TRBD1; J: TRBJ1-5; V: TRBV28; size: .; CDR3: CASSSGVQGGNQPQHF; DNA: TGTGCCAGCAGTTCGGGGGTACAGGGGGGGAATCAGCCCCAGCATTTT
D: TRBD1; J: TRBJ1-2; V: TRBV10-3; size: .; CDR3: CAITGTERGFGYTF; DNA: TGTGCCATCACCGGGACAGAAAGGGGTTTTGGATACACCTTC
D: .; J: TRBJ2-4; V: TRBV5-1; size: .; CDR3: CASSLGRLKNIQYF; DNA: TGCGCCAGCAGCTTGGGAAGACTGAAAAACATTCAGTACTTC
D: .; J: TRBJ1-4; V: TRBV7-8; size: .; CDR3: CASSLGGVANEKLFF; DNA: TGTGCCAGCAGCTTAGGAGGGGTGGCTAATGAAAAACTGTTTTTT
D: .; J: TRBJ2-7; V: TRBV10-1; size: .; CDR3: CASSPGSPSSYEQYF; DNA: TGCGCCAGCAGTCCAGGATCTCCGAGCTCCTACGAGCAGTACTTC
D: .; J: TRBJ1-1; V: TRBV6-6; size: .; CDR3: CASSYRDKNTEAFF; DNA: TGTGCCAGCAGTTACAGGGACAAGAACACTGAAGCTTTCTTT
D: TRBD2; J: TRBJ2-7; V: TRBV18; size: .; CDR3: CASSPSAGTNEQYF; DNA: TGTGCCAGCTCACCAAGTGCAGGGACTAACGAGCAGTACTTC
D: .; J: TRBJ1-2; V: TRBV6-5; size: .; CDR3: CASSYGWVGGGYTF; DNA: TGTGCCAGCAGTTACGGCTGGGTCGGGGGTGGCTACACCTTC
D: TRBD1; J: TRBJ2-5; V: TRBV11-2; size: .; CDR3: CASSWEGQGRQETQYF; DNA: TGTGCCAGCAGCTGGGAAGGACAGGGGCGACAAGAGACCCAGTACTTC
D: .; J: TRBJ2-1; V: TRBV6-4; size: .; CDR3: CASSDSGTNEQFF; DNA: TGTGCCAGCAGTGACTCAGGGACGAATGAGCAGTTCTTC
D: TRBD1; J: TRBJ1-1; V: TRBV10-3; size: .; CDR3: CAISPDRVYTEAFF; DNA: TGTGCCATCAGCCCGGACAGGGTATACACTGAAGCTTTCTTT